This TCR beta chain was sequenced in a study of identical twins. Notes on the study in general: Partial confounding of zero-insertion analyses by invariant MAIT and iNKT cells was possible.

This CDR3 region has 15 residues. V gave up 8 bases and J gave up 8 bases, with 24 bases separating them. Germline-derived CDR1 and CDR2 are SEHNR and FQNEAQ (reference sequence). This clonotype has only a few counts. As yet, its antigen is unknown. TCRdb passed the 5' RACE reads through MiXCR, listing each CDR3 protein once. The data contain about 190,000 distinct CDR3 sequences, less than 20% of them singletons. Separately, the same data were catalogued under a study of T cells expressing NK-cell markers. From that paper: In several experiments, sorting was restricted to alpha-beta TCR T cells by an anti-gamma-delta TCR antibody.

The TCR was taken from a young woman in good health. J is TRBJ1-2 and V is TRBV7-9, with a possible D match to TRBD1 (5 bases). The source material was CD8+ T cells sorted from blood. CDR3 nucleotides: TGTGCCAGCGGGGGGGGTTCTCGTAAAACGGACGGCTACACCTTC. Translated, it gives CASGGGSRKTDGYTF.